This T cell receptor beta chain originates from a study of T cells in Graves' hyperthyroidism and ophthalmopathy. Study-wide results and limits: Blood also carried most thyroid clonotypes expanded above 0.001.

Germline values: CDR1 MNHEY, CDR2 SMNVEV (reference sequence). J lost 2 bases, V lost 5 bases, and 2 bases had no gene match. The CDR3 has 13 amino acids. Template material for amplifying TCR beta CDR3 regions consisted of RNA transcripts. The study used the HTBI primer set for a first-round RT-PCR of the TCR CDR3. One entry per CDR3 protein, called by TCRdb with MiXCR from the multiplex PCR reads. This table has over 300,000 distinct CDR3 sequences, about 14% appearing once. This clonotype was seen ten or more times. Its specificity is not known. V gene TRBV27 combines with J gene TRBJ2-7; TRBD1 aligns across 8 bases. Sequencing used blood. The sequence was obtained from a woman aged 55-70 years with Graves' hyperthyroidism. CDR3: CASSDRGAYEQYF. The CDR3 DNA sequence: TGTGCCAGCAGTGACAGGGGTGCCTACGAGCAGTACTTC.